These T cell receptor beta chains were read from a single sample in a study of high-grade serous ovarian cancer treatment subgroups. The method was immunoSEQ multiplex PCR; TCRdb's version includes in-frame clones alone and lacks a portion of them. This table has over 6,000 clones, nearly 80% appearing once. The specimen sequenced was tumor tissue. All receptors derive from a human donor with high-grade serous ovarian cancer. Both conserved end residues are part of each CDR3. D genes are given only for firm matches. Part of the rows lack a size; the others show once, few, many or a class for expanded clones.

j_call clone_size v_call d_call cdr3_aa cdr3_nt
TRBJ2-1 . TRBV6-5 TRBD2 CASRGTSGGYNEQFF TGTGCCAGCAGAGGAACTAGCGGGGGTTACAATGAGCAGTTCTTC
TRBJ2-2 . TRBV11-3 TRBD2 CASSSTPLAMELFF TGTGCCAGCAGCTCAACACCACTAGCGATGGAGCTGTTTTTT
TRBJ1-5 . TRBV4-1 . CASSQVGRGGNQPQHF TGCGCCAGCAGCCAAGTGGGCAGGGGCGGCAATCAGCCCCAGCATTTT
TRBJ2-2 . TRBV29-1 . CSVDNTGELFF TGCAGCGTTGATAACACCGGGGAGCTGTTTTTT
TRBJ2-5 once TRBV5-1 . CASSLLGRYQETQYF TGCGCCAGCAGCTTGTTGGGGCGGTACCAAGAGACCCAGTACTTC
TRBJ2-3 . TRBV18 . CASSPRDFTDTQYF TGTGCCAGCTCACCACGGGACTTCACAGATACGCAGTATTTT
TRBJ1-5 few TRBV6-1 . CASTIGGVRNQPQHF TGTGCCAGCACCATAGGGGGAGTTCGGAATCAGCCCCAGCATTTT
TRBJ1-2 . TRBV29-1 TRBD1 CSDHRQGRYTF TGCAGCGATCATAGACAGGGACGCTACACCTTC
TRBJ1-3 . TRBV12-5 . CASGLAGTASSGNTIYF TGTGCTAGTGGTTTGGCCGGGACGGCGAGCTCTGGAAACACCATATATTTT
TRBJ1-4 . TRBV10-2 TRBD1 CASSDRGREKLFF TGCGCCAGCAGTGACAGGGGGCGTGAAAAACTGTTTTTT
TRBJ1-1 few TRBV18 TRBD1 CASSGQANTEAFF TGTGCCAGCTCGGGACAGGCAAACACTGAAGCTTTCTTT
TRBJ1-1 . TRBV5-1 TRBD1 CASSYRWGGTGSNFEAFF TGCGCCAGCAGCTACCGGTGGGGGGGGACAGGGTCCAACTTTGAAGCTTTCTTT
TRBJ2-1 . TRBV7-2 TRBD2 CASTLLAGGYNEQFF TGTGCCAGCACTCTGCTAGCGGGGGGATACAATGAGCAGTTCTTC
TRBJ1-5 . TRBV6-1 . CASAAFQPQHF TGTGCCAGCGCGGCCTTTCAGCCCCAGCATTTT
TRBJ1-5 . TRBV5-1 TRBD1 CASSLETGSEPQHF TGCGCCAGCAGCTTGGAGACAGGGAGCGAGCCCCAGCATTTT
TRBJ1-2 . TRBV4-2 TRBD1 CASSQDPAGGAYGYTF TGTGCCAGCAGCCAAGATCCCGCAGGGGGCGCCTATGGCTACACCTTC
TRBJ2-5 . TRBV2 . CASSGGRRANPPETQYF TGTGCCAGCAGTGGGGGGCGGCGGGCCAACCCACCAGAGACCCAGTACTTC
TRBJ2-7 . TRBV18 . CASSPRISGGLLRREQYF TGTGCCAGCTCACCCCGGATTAGCGGAGGACTCCTCAGGCGGGAGCAGTACTTC
TRBJ2-3 . TRBV7-2 . CASSSLASTDTQYF TGTGCCAGCAGCTCTCTAGCGAGCACAGATACGCAGTATTTT
TRBJ2-5 . TRBV2 . CASSPQGGGQETQYF TGTGCCAGCAGTCCCCAAGGGGGGGGTCAAGAGACCCAGTACTTC
TRBJ2-2 . TRBV11-3 . CASSRNRWTANTGELFF TGTGCCAGCAGCCGAAATCGCTGGACAGCGAACACCGGGGAGCTGTTTTTT
TRBJ2-3 . TRBV30 TRBD2 CAWGRGTSGGADTQYF TGTGCCTGGGGGCGCGGGACTAGCGGGGGGGCAGATACGCAGTATTTT
TRBJ2-2 . TRBV4-1 TRBD2 CASSRMGGGAFGELFF TGCGCCAGCAGCCGTATGGGCGGGGGGGCTTTCGGGGAGCTGTTTTTT
TRBJ1-2 . TRBV9 . CASSVGANYGYTF TGTGCCAGCAGCGTTGGAGCTAACTATGGCTACACCTTC